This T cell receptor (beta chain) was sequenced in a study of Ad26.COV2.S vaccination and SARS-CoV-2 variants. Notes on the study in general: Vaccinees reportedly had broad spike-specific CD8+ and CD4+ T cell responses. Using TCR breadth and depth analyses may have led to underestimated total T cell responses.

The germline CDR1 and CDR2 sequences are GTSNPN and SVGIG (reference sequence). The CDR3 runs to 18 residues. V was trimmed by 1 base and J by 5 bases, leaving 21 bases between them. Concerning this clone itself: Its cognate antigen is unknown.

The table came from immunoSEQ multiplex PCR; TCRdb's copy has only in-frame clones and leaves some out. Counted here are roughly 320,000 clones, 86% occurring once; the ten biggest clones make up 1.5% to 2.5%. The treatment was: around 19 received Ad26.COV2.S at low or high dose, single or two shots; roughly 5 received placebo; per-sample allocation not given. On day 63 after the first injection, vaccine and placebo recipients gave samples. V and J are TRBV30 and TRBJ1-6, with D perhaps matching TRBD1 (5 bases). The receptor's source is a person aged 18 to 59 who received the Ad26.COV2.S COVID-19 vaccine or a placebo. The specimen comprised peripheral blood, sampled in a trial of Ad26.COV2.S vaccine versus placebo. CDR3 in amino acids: CAWSDFFGLGENNSPLHF. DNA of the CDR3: TGTGCCTGGAGTGATTTCTTCGGGCTAGGGGAAAATAATTCACCCCTCCACTTT.